These 32 T cell receptor gamma chains share one sample of origin, sequenced in a study of Vδ1+ human thymocytes (dated by TCRdb to between 2017 and 2018). TCRdb names Illumina MiSeq as the instrument used. RNA extraction was carried out with the RNeasy mini kit, and reverse transcription was then done using Superscript III. Multiplex PCR was used to generate CDR3 amplicons, with pooled V-gene forward primers and a constant-region reverse primer carrying Illumina adaptor overhangs. TCRdb called clones anew from the public reads via CATT; matching DNA rows were later pooled. Here the sample has tens of thousands of gamma-chain clones; around 20% occur a single time. The ten most abundant clones make up about 1.8% of the sample. For these receptors, no antigen is known. General study outcomes and caveats: The thymic TRG and TRD repertoires appeared highly polyclonal, with Gaussian CDR3 length distributions, in contrast to the oligoclonal repertoires of peripheral blood.

The sample comprised Vdelta1+ gamma-delta thymocytes from the thymus. The cell subset or site label corresponds to: FACS-sorted CD3+ TCRalphabeta- TCRVdelta1+ TCRVdelta2- thymocytes. These receptors were taken from a girl less than two years old who had congenital heart surgery.

This clone was recorded a few times. The rearrangement joins TRGV9 to TRGJ1 or TRGJ2. The J segment lost 6 bases and the V segment lost 0 bases, leaving 8 bases of the junction unmatched. CDR3 length: 14 residues. Germline V gives CDR1 GITISATS, CDR2 ISYDGTV (reference sequence). As DNA, the CDR3 is TGTGCCTTGTGGGAGGTGCGCGTGAGTTATAAGAAACTCTTT. Translating gives CALWEVRVSYKKLF.

A few counts support this clone. Other DNA sequences of this sample code for an identical CDR3. The chain couples TRGV3 to TRGJ1 or TRGJ2. V lost 3 bases, J lost 7 bases, and 6 bases stayed unmatched. The CDR3 runs 12 residues. In germline, CDR1 is VTNTFY, CDR2 YDVSTARD (reference sequence). The CDR3 DNA follows: TGTGCCACCTGGGACGTGGGGTATAAGAAACTCTTT. This encodes CATWDVGYKKLF.

Only a few counts were recorded for this clone. Its ends do not fully match the called genes, so a read error is possible. Distinct nucleotide sequences in the sample also encode this CDR3. The chain combines TRGV2 with TRGJ1 or TRGJ2. Germline loops: CDR1 EGSNGY, CDR2 YDSYNSKV. This CDR3 is built from 14 residues. The CDR3 nucleotides read TGTGCAACCTGGGACGGGCGAGTGGATTATAAGAAACTCTTT. Its translation is CATWDGRVDYKKLF.

Comment on this clone: The sample carries other DNA sequences with the same CDR3. The chain combines TRGV9 with TRGJ1 or TRGJ2. Germline V gives CDR1 GITISATS, CDR2 ISYDGTV (reference sequence). The CDR3 sequence is 13 residues long. V was pared by 0 bases and J by 7 bases, with 6 bases of the junction left unmatched. The CDR3, as DNA: TGTGCCTTGTGGGAGGTGTTTCCCTATAAGAAACTCTTT. Translated, it gives CALWEVFPYKKLF.

This clone was recorded a few times. V usage is TRGV9 and J usage is TRGJ1 or TRGJ2. J lost 5 bases, V lost 3 bases, and 10 bases had no gene match. The CDR3 is 14 amino acids. Germline V gives CDR1 GITISATS, CDR2 ISYDGTV (reference sequence). DNA of the CDR3: TGTGCCTTGTGGGAGACAGCGTGGGATTATAAGAAACTCTTT. This gives the protein CALWETAWDYKKLF.

This chain connects TRGV9 to TRGJ1 or TRGJ2. CDR3 length equals 16 residues. V lost 0 bases, J lost 3 bases, and 11 bases stayed unmatched. CDR1 and CDR2 (germline): GITISATS, ISYDGTV (reference sequence). The CDR3 DNA reads TGTGCCTTGTGGGAGGTGTACGAGGGGTCTTATTATAAGAAACTCTTT. The encoded protein is CALWEVYEGSYYKKLF.

The chain links TRGV9 to TRGJ1 or TRGJ2. CDR3 size: 13 residues. Germline lookup yields CDR1 GITISATS and CDR2 ISYDGTV (reference sequence). V lost 2 bases, J lost 8 bases, and 9 bases stayed unmatched. This CDR3 reads CALWEEGLDKKLF. The CDR3, as DNA: TGTGCCTTGTGGGAGGAGGGTCTGGATAAGAAACTCTTT.

This clone was picked up a small number of times. The chain combines TRGV8 with TRGJ1 or TRGJ2. The length of the CDR3 is 14 residues. The V and J ends lost 5 bases and 2 bases, in that order; junction bases with no gene match: 9. Germline V gene lookup returns CDR1 VENAVY and CDR2 YDSYNSRV. CDR3 in amino acids: CATWVTPYYYKKLF. The CDR3 DNA is TGTGCCACCTGGGTCACCCCATATTATTATAAGAAACTCTTT.

This rearrangement joins TRGV3 to TRGJP2. J lost 6 bases, V lost 0 bases, and 7 bases had no gene match. There are 15 residues in the CDR3. The germline V gene has CDR1 VTNTFY and CDR2 YDVSTARD (reference sequence). CDR3 coding DNA: TGTGCCACCTGGGACAGGCCAGAAGGTGATTGGATCAAGACGTTT. Protein: CATWDRPEGDWIKTF.

The rearrangement uses TRGV9 and TRGJ1 or TRGJ2. CDR3 length: 13 amino acids. CDR1 is GITISATS, CDR2 ISYDGTV, per germline (reference sequence). Germline trimming cut 9 bases from V and 4 bases from J; bases unmatched to any gene: 12. DNA for the CDR3: TGTGCCTTGGGTCCGGCCCAATATTATAAGAAACTCTTT. Translating it yields CALGPAQYYKKLF.

This clone was seen a handful of times. J is TRGJ1 or TRGJ2 and V is TRGV9. CDR1 and CDR2 (germline): GITISATS, ISYDGTV (reference sequence). CDR3 size: 12 residues. The V segment lost 5 bases and the J segment 2 bases; nucleotides outside the gene matches: 3. Here the CDR3 reads CALWVYYYKKLF. In DNA, the CDR3 is TGTGCCTTGTGGGTCTATTATTATAAGAAACTCTTT.

This clone was detected a few times. This sample also contains other DNA sequences that code for the same CDR3. V usage is TRGV3 and J usage is TRGJ1 or TRGJ2. Germline-derived CDR1 and CDR2 are VTNTFY and YDVSTARD (reference sequence). The CDR3 has 13 amino acids. V dropped 5 bases and J dropped 1; count of bases not matched to a gene: 5. The CDR3 DNA sequence: TGTGCCACCTGGGCGTCTAATTATTATAAGAAACTCTTT. Translation: CATWASNYYKKLF.

The chain is built from TRGV8 and TRGJ1 or TRGJ2. From germline, CDR1 is VENAVY and CDR2 YDSYNSRV. The CDR3 is made up of 13 amino acids. With V trimmed by 5 bases and J by 7 bases, 11 bases remained unmatched. CDR3 protein: CATWARERYKKLF. The DNA of the CDR3 is TGTGCCACCTGGGCTCGGGAAAGGTATAAGAAACTCTTT.

This clone was recorded a few times. V is TRGV2 and J is TRGJ1 or TRGJ2. Trimming removed 0 bases from V and 6 bases from J; junction bases left unmatched: 5. This CDR3 is built from 13 residues. Germline V lookup: CDR1 EGSNGY, CDR2 YDSYNSKV. The chain's CDR3 is CATWDGYGYKKLF. As DNA, the CDR3 is TGTGCCACCTGGGACGGGTACGGTTATAAGAAACTCTTT.

This clone came up a few times. The chain joins TRGV2 to TRGJP2. Germline V CDR1 and CDR2: EGSNGY, YDSYNSKV. The trim removed 6 bases at V and 7 bases at J, leaving 8 bases unmatched. CDR3 length equals 13 residues. This CDR3 reads CATWYLHDWIKTF. The CDR3 region has the DNA TGTGCCACCTGGTATCTTCATGATTGGATCAAGACGTTT.

This clone occurred a few times. The rearrangement joins TRGV3 to TRGJ1 or TRGJ2. The CDR3 is made up of 12 amino acids. Looked up from germline, CDR1 is VTNTFY and CDR2 is YDVSTARD (reference sequence). Trimming removed 6 bases from V and 6 bases from J; junction bases left unmatched: 8. Written as DNA, the CDR3 is TGTGCCACCTGGTCCCATTCTTATAAGAAACTCTTT. Protein: CATWSHSYKKLF.

The chain recombines TRGV2 with TRGJ1 or TRGJ2. J lost 12 bases, V lost 0 bases, and 8 bases had no gene match. The germline gives CDR1 EGSNGY, CDR2 YDSYNSKV. The CDR3 has 12 residues. Written as DNA, the CDR3 is TGTGCCACCTGGGACGGGAAGGAGGGGAAACTCTTT. This gives the protein CATWDGKEGKLF.

V usage is TRGV9 and J usage is TRGJ1 or TRGJ2. Per germline, CDR1 GITISATS and CDR2 ISYDGTV (reference sequence). The junction had 7 bases not matched to a gene; V was cut back by 0 bases and J by 5 bases. The length of the CDR3 is 14 residues. The CDR3: CALWEVFWDYKKLF. In DNA form, the CDR3 reads TGTGCCTTGTGGGAGGTGTTTTGGGATTATAAGAAACTCTTT.

This clone turned up a few times. This sequence may be a read error, since a much larger clone differs from it by one base. The V and J genes are TRGV8 and TRGJ1 or TRGJ2. This CDR3 has 11 residues. V trimming: 3 bases; J trimming: 7 bases; junction bases outside the gene matches: 3. Germline CDR1 VENAVY, CDR2 YDSYNSRV. Written as DNA, the CDR3 is TGTGCCACCTGGGATCAGTATAAGAAACTCTTT. Encoded protein: CATWDQYKKLF.

This clone was detected a few times. Compared with germline, one end of the junction differs, possibly owing to a read error. In the same sample, other DNA sequences code for this CDR3. The V and J genes are TRGV9 and TRGJ1 or TRGJ2. The CDR3 consists of 13 residues. Germline-derived CDR1 and CDR2 are GITISATS and ISYDGTV (reference sequence). CDR3 DNA: TGTGCCTTGTGGGAGTGGGATTATTATAAGAAACTCTTC. Amino acids: CALWEWDYYKKLF.

The V gene is TRGV2, the J gene TRGJP1. The ends lost 0 bases at V and 8 bases at J; junction bases unmatched: 9. Germline CDR1 reads EGSNGY; CDR2 reads YDSYNSKV. The CDR3 is 15 residues long. The CDR3, as DNA: TGTGCCACCTGGGACGGGCCATCGGCGGGTTGGTTCAAGATATTT. Its translation: CATWDGPSAGWFKIF.

The gene calls are TRGV8 and TRGJ1 or TRGJ2. Germline lookup yields CDR1 VENAVY and CDR2 YDSYNSRV. The CDR3 is 13 residues long. V was clipped by 1 base and J by 3 bases; unmatched bases: 3. The CDR3 bases are TGTGCCACCTGGGATAGCTGTTATTATAAGAAACTCTTT. It translates to CATWDSCYYKKLF.

The chain carries TRGV3 and TRGJ1 or TRGJ2. Germline trimming cut 2 bases from V and 15 bases from J; bases unmatched to any gene: 7. This CDR3 has 10 residues. Germline V gives CDR1 VTNTFY, CDR2 YDVSTARD (reference sequence). The CDR3, as DNA: TGTGCCACCTGGGACACCCGTTTACTCTTT. This codes for CATWDTRLLF.

This clone was observed a handful of times. Given a much more abundant clone one base away, this may be a read error. This specimen includes other DNA sequences encoding the same CDR3. The V call is TRGV9, the J call TRGJ1 or TRGJ2. CDR3 size: 12 residues. Looked up from germline, CDR1 is GITISATS and CDR2 is ISYDGTV (reference sequence). The DNA of the CDR3 is TGCGCCTTGTGGGAGGTGCCCTATAAGAAACTCTTT. Encoded protein: CALWEVPYKKLF.

This clone appeared a few times. One end of the junction is discordant with germline, which a read error may explain. The chain uses TRGV5 and TRGJ1 or TRGJ2. This CDR3 comprises 14 residues. The germline V gene encodes CDR1 VINAFY and CDR2 YDVSNSKD. The CDR3 region is CATWDGHDYYKKLF. The CDR3 DNA follows: TGTGCCACCTGGGACGGGCACGATTACTATAAGAAACTCTTT.

As to this clone: Other nucleotide sequences from this sample produce the same CDR3. V usage is TRGV9 and J usage is TRGJP2. Per germline, CDR1 GITISATS and CDR2 ISYDGTV (reference sequence). Trimming took 0 bases from V and 2 from J; bases not matched to a gene: 6. The CDR3 is made up of 16 amino acids. The CDR3 sequence: CALWEVRLSSDWIKTF. As DNA, the CDR3 is TGTGCCTTGTGGGAGGTGCGGTTGAGTAGTGATTGGATCAAGACGTTT.

This clone occurred a few times. The junction and the germline gene differ at one end; a read error may be behind it. The rearrangement links TRGV4 to TRGJ1 or TRGJ2. The CDR3 covers 12 residues. CDR1 is EGSTGY and CDR2 is YDSYTSSV in the germline V gene. The CDR3 protein is CATWDGGYKELF. The CDR3 DNA sequence: TGTGCCACCTGGGATGGCGGTTATAAGGAACTCTTT.

Only a few counts were recorded for this clone. The genes are TRGV4 and TRGJ1 or TRGJ2. This CDR3 has 14 amino acids. Germline V lookup: CDR1 EGSTGY, CDR2 YDSYTSSV. With V trimmed by 1 base and J by 3 bases, 6 bases remained unmatched. The CDR3 nucleotides read TGTGCCACCTGGGATGGTGCCCCTTATTATAAGAAACTCTTT. As protein: CATWDGAPYYKKLF.

The chain couples TRGV3 to TRGJ1 or TRGJ2. Germline CDR1 VTNTFY, CDR2 YDVSTARD (reference sequence). The V and J ends lost 3 bases and 0 bases, in that order; junction bases with no gene match: 17. The CDR3 loop spans 18 amino acids. CDR3 amino acids: CATWDESPEQTNYYKKLF. CDR3 nucleotide sequence: TGTGCCACCTGGGACGAATCCCCCGAACAAACGAATTATTATAAGAAACTCTTT.

The genes are TRGV8 and TRGJ1 or TRGJ2. Looked up from germline, CDR1 is VENAVY and CDR2 is YDSYNSRV. V dropped 2 bases and J dropped 6; count of bases not matched to a gene: 7. The CDR3 is 13 amino acids. CDR3 residues: CATWDNDFYKKLF. In nucleotides, the CDR3 is TGTGCCACCTGGGATAACGACTTTTATAAGAAACTCTTT.

By share, this clone counts as medium-sized. This specimen includes other DNA sequences encoding the same CDR3. This chain joins TRGV9 and TRGJ1 or TRGJ2. The CDR3 is 11 amino acids. CDR1 is GITISATS and CDR2 is ISYDGTV in the germline V gene (reference sequence). The V segment lost 1 base and the J segment 8 bases; nucleotides outside the gene matches: 2. The CDR3 DNA reads as TGTGCCTTGTGGGAGGTAGATAAGAAACTCTTT. It encodes CALWEVDKKLF.

The chain uses TRGV2 and TRGJP1. The germline CDR1 and CDR2 sequences are EGSNGY and YDSYNSKV. Trimming cost V 0 bases and J 12 bases; bases outside gene matches: 7. The CDR3 has 13 residues. This CDR3 is CATWDGTLGFKIF. As DNA, the CDR3 is TGTGCCACCTGGGACGGGACGTTGGGGTTCAAGATATTT.